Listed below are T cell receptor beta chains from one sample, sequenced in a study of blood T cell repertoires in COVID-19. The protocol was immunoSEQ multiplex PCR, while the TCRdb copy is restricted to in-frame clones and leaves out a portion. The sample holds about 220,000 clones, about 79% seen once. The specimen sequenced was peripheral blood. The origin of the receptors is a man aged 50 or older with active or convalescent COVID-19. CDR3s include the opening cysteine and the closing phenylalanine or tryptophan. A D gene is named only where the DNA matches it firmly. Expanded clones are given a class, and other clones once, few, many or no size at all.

CDR3nt: TGTGCCAGCAGCTTAGAGGCAGGGTGGCAGCCCCAGCATTTT
CDR3aa: CASSLEAGWQPQHF
v_gene: TRBV7-2
abundance: .
d_gene: .
len: 14
j_gene: TRBJ1-5

CDR3nt: TGCAGCGTGGCTAGCGGGCCTGAGATGGCCTACAATGAGCAGTTCTTC
CDR3aa: CSVASGPEMAYNEQFF
v_gene: TRBV29-1
abundance: .
d_gene: TRBD2
len: 16
j_gene: TRBJ2-1

CDR3nt: TGTGCCAGTAGTATAGGAGGCAGGGAAGAGACCCAGTACTTC
CDR3aa: CASSIGGREETQYF
v_gene: TRBV19
abundance: .
d_gene: .
len: 14
j_gene: TRBJ2-5

CDR3nt: TGTGCCAGCAGCTGGGAAGCCTCGGACAGTGAAGCTTTCTTT
CDR3aa: CASSWEASDSEAFF
v_gene: TRBV7-3
abundance: few
d_gene: .
len: 14
j_gene: TRBJ1-1

CDR3nt: TGTGCCAGCAGCGTAGGGGCCCAGAACACTGAAGCTTTCTTT
CDR3aa: CASSVGAQNTEAFF
v_gene: TRBV9
abundance: .
d_gene: .
len: 14
j_gene: TRBJ1-1

CDR3nt: TGCGCCAGCAGCTGGGGGACTTCCCTCGTAGACACCATATATTTT
CDR3aa: CASSWGTSLVDTIYF
v_gene: TRBV5-1
abundance: .
d_gene: .
len: 15
j_gene: TRBJ1-3

CDR3nt: TGTGCCAGCAGCGGGGACTCCCGGCCTGAGCAGTTCTTC
CDR3aa: CASSGDSRPEQFF
v_gene: TRBV3-1/TRBV3-2
abundance: .
d_gene: .
len: 13
j_gene: TRBJ2-1

CDR3nt: TGCAGCGTTGAAGTAGGACTAAACTACAATGAGCAGTTCTTC
CDR3aa: CSVEVGLNYNEQFF
v_gene: TRBV29-1
abundance: .
d_gene: .
len: 14
j_gene: TRBJ2-1

CDR3nt: TGTGCCAGCAGCCGAAAACTCATGAACACTGAAGCTTTCTTT
CDR3aa: CASSRKLMNTEAFF
v_gene: TRBV5-6
abundance: .
d_gene: .
len: 14
j_gene: TRBJ1-1

CDR3nt: TGTGCCAGCAGCTTAACACTGAACACTGAAGCTTTCTTT
CDR3aa: CASSLTLNTEAFF
v_gene: TRBV7-2
abundance: once
d_gene: .
len: 13
j_gene: TRBJ1-1

CDR3nt: TGTGCCAGTAGTATAGTCCGAGGGGGAGCGGGCAATCAGCCCCAGCATTTT
CDR3aa: CASSIVRGGAGNQPQHF
v_gene: TRBV19
abundance: .
d_gene: .
len: 17
j_gene: TRBJ1-5

CDR3nt: TGTGCCAGCAGTTCCCAGCAGCGGGGGACGAACACCGGGGAGCTGTTTTTT
CDR3aa: CASSSQQRGTNTGELFF
v_gene: TRBV28
abundance: .
d_gene: TRBD2
len: 17
j_gene: TRBJ2-2

CDR3nt: TGCGCCAGCAGCCCCCTCGGGGGGGCCGTTAACACCGGGGAGCTGTTTTTT
CDR3aa: CASSPLGGAVNTGELFF
v_gene: TRBV5-1
abundance: .
d_gene: TRBD2
len: 17
j_gene: TRBJ2-2

CDR3nt: TGTGCCAGCAGCCCTCTGTCCGGGTCGCCCACCGGGGAGCTGTTTTTT
CDR3aa: CASSPLSGSPTGELFF
v_gene: TRBV5-5
abundance: .
d_gene: .
len: 16
j_gene: TRBJ2-2

CDR3nt: TGTGCCAGCAGCCCGCGGGGGGACCTCGGGACCCAGTACTTC
CDR3aa: CASSPRGDLGTQYF
v_gene: TRBV11-2
abundance: .
d_gene: TRBD2
len: 14
j_gene: TRBJ2-5

CDR3nt: TGTGCCAGCAGCTTAACGACGGGGGACACTGAAGCTTTCTTT
CDR3aa: CASSLTTGDTEAFF
v_gene: TRBV7-9
abundance: .
d_gene: .
len: 14
j_gene: TRBJ1-1

CDR3nt: TGTGCCAGCTCACACAATGGACAGTCTGGAAACACCATATATTTT
CDR3aa: CASSHNGQSGNTIYF
v_gene: TRBV18
abundance: few
d_gene: .
len: 15
j_gene: TRBJ1-3

CDR3nt: TGCGCCAGCAGCCAAACGGGTATCACTTCTGGGGCCAACGTCCTGACTTTC
CDR3aa: CASSQTGITSGANVLTF
v_gene: TRBV4-1
abundance: few
d_gene: .
len: 17
j_gene: TRBJ2-6

CDR3nt: TGTGTCAGCTGGGGGGAGGCAACCTACAATGAGCAGTTCTTC
CDR3aa: CVSWGEATYNEQFF
v_gene: TRBV7-5
abundance: .
d_gene: .
len: 14
j_gene: TRBJ2-1

CDR3nt: TGTGCCAGCAGTGAGACAGGGGCCGGGGAGCTGTTTTTT
CDR3aa: CASSETGAGELFF
v_gene: TRBV6-1
abundance: .
d_gene: TRBD1
len: 13
j_gene: TRBJ2-2

CDR3nt: TGTGCCAGTAGTCAAGGACAGGCGTGGGGCAATCAGCCCCAGCATTTT
CDR3aa: CASSQGQAWGNQPQHF
v_gene: TRBV19
abundance: many
d_gene: TRBD1
len: 16
j_gene: TRBJ1-5

CDR3nt: TGCGCCAGCAGTCGGGACAGGGGGAATACCGGGGAGCTGTTTTTT
CDR3aa: CASSRDRGNTGELFF
v_gene: TRBV5-1
abundance: .
d_gene: TRBD1
len: 15
j_gene: TRBJ2-2

CDR3nt: TGTGCCAGCAGCCTTAACACTGAAGCTTTCTTT
CDR3aa: CASSLNTEAFF
v_gene: TRBV2
abundance: .
d_gene: .
len: 11
j_gene: TRBJ1-1